This T cell receptor beta chain was captured in a study of spatial heterogeneity in lung cancer. This clonotype was detected many times. This CDR3 is 12 amino acids long. Germline CDR1 and CDR2: SQVTM and ANQGSEA. The ends lost 7 bases at V and 3 bases at J; junction bases unmatched: 6. TCRdb independently ran MiXCR on the 5' RACE reads; one entry per CDR3 protein. Among over 50,000 distinct CDR3 sequences listed, approximately 6.3% were seen once. Described time point: sample taken at primary tumor resection. This chain joins TRBV29-1 and TRBJ2-7; 7 bases align to TRBD1. Material: PBMCs, obtained at surgery. The origin of this receptor is a female donor with early-stage non-small cell lung cancer. The CDR3 loop reads CSARDSYYEQYF. CDR3 DNA: TGCAGCGCCAGGGACAGCTACTACGAGCAGTACTTC.